Below, 9 T cell receptor beta chains from the same sample are listed, as sequenced in a study of T cells in localized non-small cell lung cancer (dated by TCRdb to 2020 to 2021). Library method: the immunoSEQ multiplex PCR assay. TCRdb re-hosts the immuneACCESS table, in-frame sequences only. Its copies lack some clones; in the studies checked, an unresolved V gene accounts for under half of them, and the cause for the rest is not known. The sample records about 83,000 clones, 65% to 85% of which are singletons. 8% to 10% of the sample lies in the top ten. The sample was peripheral blood, taken before any cancer treatment. The receptors derive from a female donor at least 60 years old with stage I lung adenocarcinoma.

The genes are TRBV5-8 and TRBJ2-2; possible D gene TRBD1, 5 bases. CDR1 and CDR2 from the germline V gene are SGHTS and YDEGEE. V lost 1 base and J 3 bases, leaving 13 bases between the germline ends. The CDR3 has 16 amino acids. The CDR3 nucleotides are TGTGCCAGCAGCTTGCAGGCTAAGGGGTACACCGGGGAGCTGTTTTTT. The encoded protein is CASSLQAKGYTGELFF.

This sequence joins TRBV7-8 and TRBJ1-6, with D tentatively TRBD1 (6 bases). The germline gives CDR1 SGHVS, CDR2 FQNEAQ. This CDR3 comprises 15 residues. V lost 5 bases and J lost 6, with 14 bases in between. The CDR3 nucleotides read TGTGCCAGCAGCCGGCACAGGGACCCTAATTCACCCCTCCACTTT. It is translated as CASSRHRDPNSPLHF.

This clone was picked up a small number of times. V and J are TRBV1 and TRBJ1-1. TRBV1 is assigned pseudogene status. The CDR3 is made up of 12 amino acids. The CDR3 spells CTSIPWDTEAFF. CDR3 DNA sequence: TGCACCAGCATCCCGTGGGACACTGAAGCTTTCTTT.

The chain recombines TRBV19 with TRBJ1-5, with TRBD1 matching 7 bases. Trimming took 7 bases from V and 4 from J; bases not matched to a gene: 1. The CDR3 runs 12 residues. In germline, CDR1 is LNHDA, CDR2 SQIVND (reference sequence). CDR3 nucleotides: TGTGCCAGTAAACAGGGGAATCAGCCCCAGCATTTT. Translating gives CASKQGNQPQHF.

The J gene is TRBJ2-2, the V gene TRBV7-6, with 7 nucleotides matching TRBD1. Germline CDR1 and CDR2: SGHVS and FNYEAQ. This CDR3 spans 13 amino acids. Trimming took 5 bases from V and 6 from J; bases not matched to a gene: 3. In DNA, the CDR3 is TGTGCCAGCAGCCCCGACAGGGCCGGGGAGCTGTTTTTT. This codes for CASSPDRAGELFF.

J is TRBJ1-2 and V is TRBV5-1; no clear D gene. Germline V lookup: CDR1 SGHRS, CDR2 YFSETQ. The length of the CDR3 is 12 residues. Trimming took off 0 bases at V and 6 bases at J, with 6 bases between the two ends. The CDR3 DNA is TGCGCCAGCAGCTTGGACGTCAATGGCTACACCTTC. Translated: CASSLDVNGYTF.

This clone is termed medium-sized. CDR3 nucleotides: TGTGCCAGCAGAGCTCAGGCAGGGATGATGAACACTGAAGCTTTCTTT. It is translated as CASRAQAGMMNTEAFF. This chain uses TRBV2 with TRBJ1-1; maybe TRBD1 (5 bases). The germline V gene has CDR1 SNHLY and CDR2 FYNNEI. The CDR3 covers 16 residues. Trimming took off 6 bases at V and 0 bases at J, with 17 bases between the two ends.

V gene TRBV7-2 combines with J gene TRBJ2-5; D gene ambiguous. V was cut by 4 bases and J by 5 bases, with 14 bases left in between. The CDR3 contains 14 residues. The germline gives CDR1 SGHTA, CDR2 FQGNSA. The chain's CDR3 is CASSSYSGFETQYF. Here the CDR3 DNA reads TGTGCCAGCAGCTCCTATTCAGGCTTCGAGACCCAGTACTTC. Full variable domain (remainder filled in from reference TRBV7-2 and TRBJ2-5): GAGVSQSPSNKVTEKGKDVELRCDPISGHTALYWYRQSLGQGLEFLIYFQGNSAPDKSGLPSDRFSAERTGGSVSTLTIQRTQQEDSAVYLCASSSYSGFETQYFGPGTRLLVL.

CDR3 nucleotides: TGCAGCGTTGCGAGGGGTGCTAGCGGGAGGGCCGTGAGCACAGATACGCAGTATTTT. It is translated as CSVARGASGRAVSTDTQYF. The chain links TRBV29-1 to TRBJ2-3, with 12 bases matching TRBD2. J lost 0 bases, V lost 4 bases, and 14 bases had no gene match. CDR1 is SQVTM, CDR2 ANQGSEA, per germline. The CDR3 totals 19 residues.